Below are 26 T cell receptor beta chains sequenced from a single sample in a study of CD8 T cells in ankylosing spondylitis. General study results and limits: Several highly homologous variants made up a TCR beta motif, and this motif appeared characteristic of ankylosing spondylitis blood.

TCRdb ran MiXCR on the 5' RACE reads and lists one entry per CDR3 protein. The sample holds under 850,000 distinct CDR3 sequences, roughly 19% seen once. What these receptors recognize is not known. Sequencing was done on a sample of blood, either unsorted or a sorted T cell fraction (not recorded which). Receptor source: a male donor with ankylosing spondylitis.

The table lists this clonotype with a few counts. V is TRBV10-3 and J is TRBJ1-4, with TRBD1 matching over 7 bases. Germline V gives CDR1 ENHRY, CDR2 SYGVKD. The CDR3 has 14 amino acids. The ends lost 3 bases at V and 8 bases at J; junction bases unmatched: 6. The CDR3: CAISEAGGREKLFF. CDR3 nucleotides: TGTGCCATCAGTGAAGCAGGGGGTCGGGAAAAACTGTTTTTT.

The chain joins TRBV5-1 to TRBJ1-6; TRBD1 matches 7 bases. The CDR3 has 15 amino acids. Unmatched junction bases numbered 7, after V lost 4 bases and J lost 6 bases. Germline CDR1 SGHRS, CDR2 YFSETQ. The CDR3 bases are TGCGCCAGCAGCGTGGGACAGCCTATTAATTCACCCCTCCACTTT. Translating gives CASSVGQPINSPLHF.

This clonotype was observed at least ten times. V and J are TRBV5-1 and TRBJ2-1; 10 bases map to TRBD2. V gave up 7 bases and J gave up 0 bases; unmatched junction bases: 10. The CDR3 consists of 17 residues. Germline lookup yields CDR1 SGHRS and CDR2 YFSETQ. CDR3 loop: CASRRASGRDSYNEQFF. The CDR3 DNA reads TGCGCCAGCCGGAGGGCTAGCGGGAGAGACTCCTACAATGAGCAGTTCTTC.

Only a few counts were recorded for this clonotype. The chain's CDR3 is CASSYTGRLRGYTF. The CDR3 DNA sequence: TGTGCCAGCAGTTACACCGGACGGCTTCGGGGCTACACCTTC. V and J are TRBV6-5 and TRBJ1-2; no firm D call. CDR3 length equals 14 residues. Trimming pared 2 bases from V and 8 bases from J, leaving 15 bases between. The germline gives CDR1 MNHEY, CDR2 SVGAGI.

The chain carries TRBV3-1 and TRBJ2-3, with D perhaps assigned TRBD1 or TRBD2 (5 bases each). This CDR3 spans 15 amino acids. V lost 1 base and J lost 8, with 16 bases in between. Germline V CDR1 and CDR2: LGHDT, YNNKEL (reference sequence). CDR3 sequence: CASSQAGTPQGTQYF. The CDR3 DNA is TGTGCCAGCAGCCAAGCCGGGACCCCTCAAGGTACGCAGTATTTT.

The chain couples TRBV9 to TRBJ2-5; a possible D gene is TRBD2 (6 bases). Germline CDR1 and CDR2: SGDLS and YYNGEE. V was cut by 0 bases and J by 5 bases, with 11 bases left in between. This CDR3 has 14 amino acids. CDR3 in DNA: TGTGCCAGCAGCGTAGGATTTGGGGGGGAGACCCAGTACTTC. This encodes CASSVGFGGETQYF.

The V call is TRBV12-3 or TRBV12-4, the J call TRBJ2-1, with 9 positions matching TRBD1. V trimming: 6 bases; J trimming: 8 bases; junction bases outside the gene matches: 11. The CDR3 runs to 15 residues. The CDR3 DNA is TGTGCCAGCAGACCCGGGACAGGGATTTATGATGAGCAGTTCTTC. This sequence encodes CASRPGTGIYDEQFF.

The chain couples TRBV7-2 to TRBJ1-1, with D unresolved. Germline loops: CDR1 SGHTA, CDR2 FQGNSA. The V and J ends lost 6 bases and 3 bases respectively, with 14 bases between them. The length of the CDR3 is 14 residues. CDR3 amino acids: CASRKEVWDTEAFF. As DNA, the CDR3 is TGTGCCAGCAGGAAAGAAGTTTGGGACACTGAAGCTTTCTTT.

The chain joins TRBV24-1 to TRBJ2-2, with D possibly called TRBD1 or TRBD2 (8 bases each). This CDR3 is 17 amino acids long. Germline lookup yields CDR1 KGHDR and CDR2 SFDVKD. Trimming shortened V by 4 bases and J by 4 bases, and 18 bases separated the two germline ends. The CDR3 nucleotides read TGTGCCACCAGTGACCCGGGGGGGACAGGTCCCACCGGGGAGCTGTTTTTT. Translated, it gives CATSDPGGTGPTGELFF.

V usage is TRBV11-2 and J usage is TRBJ1-1, with 7 bases lining up with TRBD1. The CDR3 extends over 14 amino acids. Germline V CDR1 and CDR2: SGHAT, FQNNGV. The V segment lost 5 bases and the J segment 7 bases; nucleotides outside the gene matches: 10. CDR3 region: CASSGGTVTREAFF. The DNA for the CDR3 is TGTGCCAGCAGCGGAGGGACAGTTACTCGTGAAGCTTTCTTT.

This clonotype has more than one count but fewer than ten. The gene calls are TRBV4-1 and TRBJ2-2, with TRBD2 matching over 11 bases. The CDR3 is made up of 19 amino acids. Trimming cost V 0 bases and J 1 base; bases outside gene matches: 7. The germline V gene encodes CDR1 MGHRA and CDR2 YSYEKL. For the CDR3, the DNA is TGCGCCAGCAGCCAAGATCTGGCTAGCGGGGGGCAGAACACCGGGGAGCTGTTTTTT. Its translation: CASSQDLASGGQNTGELFF.

V is TRBV6-1 and J is TRBJ2-3, with 8 nucleotides matching TRBD1. The CDR3 covers 16 residues. CDR1 and CDR2 (germline): MNHNS, SASEGT. J gave up 0 bases and V 6 bases, and 8 bases lay outside the gene matches. The CDR3 reads CASRARTGTSTDTQYF. The CDR3 DNA follows: TGTGCCAGCAGAGCTCGGACAGGGACTAGCACAGATACGCAGTATTTT.

This clonotype was counted a few times. This chain uses TRBV3-1 with TRBJ1-3; the D is unclear. V was clipped by 1 base and J by 3 bases, with 4 bases between them. This CDR3 spans 13 amino acids. The V gene's germline CDR1 is LGHDT and CDR2 YNNKEL (reference sequence). This CDR3 reads CASSQVLGNTIYF. CDR3 DNA: TGTGCCAGCAGCCAAGTTCTTGGAAACACCATATATTTT.

This clonotype turned up a few times. The junction departs from germline at one end; a sequencing error may be responsible. The CDR3 DNA reads as TGTGCCAGCAGCTACTTGGGGAACATTCAGTACTTC. Protein sequence: CASSYLGNIQYF. This chain uses TRBV6-2 or TRBV6-3 with TRBJ2-4; D not certain. The CDR3 extends over 12 amino acids. Germline CDR1 and CDR2: MNHEY and SVGEGT.

This clonotype has a count of ten or more. The chain joins TRBV10-3 to TRBJ2-1, with unresolved D. This CDR3 region has 15 residues. In germline, CDR1 is ENHRY, CDR2 SYGVKD. V was clipped by 3 bases and J by 4 bases, with 13 bases between them. Here the CDR3 DNA reads TGTGCCATCAGTGAACAGTCGTTCCCTTACAATGAGCAGTTCTTC. Protein product: CAISEQSFPYNEQFF.

This chain connects TRBV6-2 or TRBV6-3 to TRBJ2-7, with D unclear. This CDR3 has 17 amino acids. Trimming cost V 0 bases and J 2 bases, with 17 bases left between them. Germline values: CDR1 MNHEY, CDR2 SVGEGT. This CDR3 is CASSYSILGPPAYEQYF. The CDR3 nucleotides read TGTGCCAGCAGTTACTCGATCCTCGGGCCCCCGGCCTACGAGCAGTACTTC.

This sequence joins TRBV11-2 and TRBJ2-2; D gene ambiguous. The CDR3 is made up of 16 amino acids. Trimming cost V 2 bases and J 4 bases, with 14 bases left between them. The germline V gene encodes CDR1 SGHAT and CDR2 FQNNGV. The CDR3 is CASSLQAGKLTGELFF. CDR3 DNA: TGTGCCAGCAGCTTACAGGCAGGCAAACTCACCGGGGAGCTGTTTTTT.

This chain links TRBV9 with TRBJ2-7, with D possibly being TRBD1 (6 bases). There are 16 residues in the CDR3. V lost 5 bases to trimming and J lost 2 bases, with 20 bases between them. The germline V gene has CDR1 SGDLS and CDR2 YYNGEE. CDR3 residues: CASSALANTGPYEQYF. Here the CDR3 DNA reads TGTGCCAGCAGTGCCCTCGCCAACACAGGGCCCTACGAGCAGTACTTC.

This clonotype was recorded a few times. The CDR3 DNA is TGCGCCAGCAGTGAGTCTGCCAGGGGAGGTGGCTACACCTTC. As protein: CASSESARGGGYTF. This chain connects TRBV10-1 to TRBJ1-2; possibly TRBD1 for D (6 bases). Trimming took 0 bases from V and 7 from J, leaving 12 bases between them. The CDR3 has 14 amino acids. CDR1 is WNHNN and CDR2 is SYGVQD in the germline V gene (reference sequence).

This clonotype was counted ten times or more. The V gene is TRBV12-3 or TRBV12-4, the J gene TRBJ1-5, with a possible D match to TRBD1 (5 bases). V lost 6 bases and J 2 bases, leaving 14 bases between the germline ends. This CDR3 region has 15 residues. Here the CDR3 reads CASRGGQIRNQPQHF. For the CDR3, the DNA is TGTGCCAGCAGGGGCGGACAAATCCGCAATCAGCCCCAGCATTTT.

This clonotype showed up just a few times. The chain uses TRBV3-1 and TRBJ1-2, with TRBD1 identical over 9 bases. Germline CDR1 reads LGHDT; CDR2 reads YNNKEL (reference sequence). Trimming took 4 bases from V and 2 from J; bases not matched to a gene: 8. The CDR3 sequence is 16 residues long. In nucleotides, the CDR3 is TGTGCCAGCAGCCCGGGGGGGACAGGGAGGAACTATGGCTACACCTTC. This encodes CASSPGGTGRNYGYTF.

As DNA, the CDR3 is TGTGCCAGCACTACAGGGGGGAAAAATGAAAAACTGTTTTTT. Amino acids: CASTTGGKNEKLFF. V gene TRBV28 combines with J gene TRBJ1-4, with 8 bases that match TRBD1. Germline V CDR1 and CDR2: MDHEN, SYDVKM. V lost 7 bases to trimming and J lost 5 bases; unmatched junction nucleotides: 6. The CDR3 spans 14 residues.

The chain links TRBV30 to TRBJ1-1; D perhaps matches TRBD1 (5 bases). V dropped 0 bases and J dropped 1 base, with 6 bases sitting between them. This CDR3 spans 13 amino acids. In germline, CDR1 is GTSNPN, CDR2 SVGIG (reference sequence). The CDR3 DNA is TGTGCCTGGAGTGTCGGGGGGAACACTGAAGCTTTCTTT. Its protein product is CAWSVGGNTEAFF.

This rearrangement joins TRBV20-1 to TRBJ2-5; D possibly corresponds to TRBD1 (5 bases). The germline V gene encodes CDR1 DFQATT and CDR2 SNEGSKA (reference sequence). The CDR3 length is 12 residues. The V end was cut by 6 bases, the J end by 3 bases, with 11 bases between. The CDR3 is CSAATDEETQYF. The CDR3 DNA follows: TGCAGTGCAGCGACAGACGAAGAGACCCAGTACTTC.

The rearrangement joins TRBV5-1 to TRBJ1-4, with D maybe TRBD1 (5 bases). CDR1 SGHRS and CDR2 YFSETQ come from the germline V gene. The CDR3 is made up of 15 amino acids. V was shortened by 0 bases and J by 6 bases, with 12 bases between the two germline ends. Here the CDR3 DNA reads TGCGCCAGCAGCTTGGTGGGACTGACGTATGAAAAACTGTTTTTT. Translation gives CASSLVGLTYEKLFF.

The chain is built from TRBV6-2 or TRBV6-3 and TRBJ2-1; D gene ambiguous. Germline CDR1 and CDR2: MNHEY and SVGEGT. Trimming took 2 bases from V and 0 from J, leaving 14 bases between them. CDR3 length: 17 residues. This chain's CDR3 is CASSYNMAVPSYNEQFF. Here the CDR3 DNA reads TGTGCCAGCAGTTACAATATGGCGGTCCCCTCCTACAATGAGCAGTTCTTC.